A single sample is the source of the 17 T cell receptor beta chains below, sequenced in a study of T cell clonality in common variable immunodeficiency. The protocol was immunoSEQ multiplex PCR, while the TCRdb copy is restricted to in-frame clones and leaves out a portion. This sample carries 50,000 to 60,000 clones, none of them present only once. Sample: peripheral blood mononuclear cells. The receptors here all came from a person aged 18 to 75 in good health.

This clone was picked up a small number of times. The CDR3 end falls 3 residues outside the read, so it is completed with the germline J gene. This chain uses TRBV7-2 with TRBJ2-1; 8 bases fit TRBD2. The CDR3 totals 15 residues. J lost 5 bases, V lost 1 base, and 4 bases had no gene match. Germline V lookup: CDR1 SGHTA, CDR2 FQGNSA. CDR3 region: CASSLGGGSDNEQFF. The sequenced CDR3 bases are TGTGCCAGCAGCTTAGGCGGGGGGTCAGACAATGAG.

This clone was observed many times. The CDR3 end is not reached by the read, which stops 3 residues before it; the germline J gene fills it in. J is TRBJ2-3 and V is TRBV7-9, with D uncertain. Trimming pared 5 bases from V and 4 bases from J, leaving 16 bases between. CDR1 is SEHNR and CDR2 is FQNEAQ in the germline V gene (reference sequence). The length of the CDR3 is 15 residues. CDR3 DNA, as far as it was read: TGTGCCAGCAGCCCCGAAGGCGGTTTGTCAGATACG. It specifies CASSPEGGLSDT. The CDR3 in its entirety is CASSPEGGLSDTQYF.

This clone was counted many times. Read coverage stops 3 residues before the CDR3 terminus; the germline J gene supplies the remainder. The gene calls are TRBV29-1 and TRBJ2-3; 8 bases are shared with TRBD2. Unmatched junction bases numbered 14, after V lost 8 bases and J lost 7 bases. Germline V gene sequence: CDR1 SQVTM, CDR2 ANQGSEA. This CDR3 spans 14 amino acids. The CDR3 loop is CSFRISGRQHTQYF. The sequenced part of the CDR3 DNA is TGCAGCTTCAGGATAAGCGGGAGACAGCATACG.

In its sample, this clone was seen a few times. The CDR3 end is not reached by the read, which stops 3 residues before it; the germline J gene fills it in. V is TRBV18 and J is TRBJ1-2; possible D gene TRBD1, 5 bases. Trimming removed 6 bases from V and 4 bases from J, with 15 bases in between. The CDR3 length is 14 residues. Germline CDR1 reads KGHSH; CDR2 reads LQKENI. CDR3 DNA, as far as it was read: TGTGCCAGCTCCCTTCAGGGAGGCAGCTATGGC. It yields the protein CASSLQGGSYG. The whole CDR3 sequence is CASSLQGGSYGYTF.

This clone was counted many times. The read terminates 3 residues before the CDR3 end, so the remaining end is supplied by the germline J gene. The chain recombines TRBV2 with TRBJ2-2; a possible D gene is TRBD1 (5 bases). The CDR3 is 14 amino acids. V was trimmed by 6 bases and J by 3 bases, leaving 11 bases between them. Germline loops: CDR1 SNHLY, CDR2 FYNNEI. CDR3 in amino acids: CASSRSRDTGELFF. CDR3 DNA (partial): TGTGCCAGCAGCAGAAGCAGGGACACCGGGGAG.

This clone was detected many times. Partial CDR3 DNA: TGTGCCAGCAGCTTGGCCGGGGGGGCTGGGGTTTCACCC. Its protein product is CASSLAGGAGVSP. The CDR3, in full, reads CASSLAGGAGVSPLHF. The chain couples TRBV5-4 to TRBJ1-6; maybe TRBD1 (6 bases). The read halts 3 residues ahead of the CDR3 end, with the missing end drawn from the germline J gene. CDR3 length: 16 residues. With 0 bases removed from V and 9 bases from J, the gap between germline ends came to 16 bases. In germline, CDR1 is SGHNT, CDR2 YYREEE (reference sequence).

This clone was observed at least ten times. Sequencing ends 3 residues short of the CDR3 end; the germline J gene provides the rest. The chain uses TRBV5-1 and TRBJ2-3; D is possibly TRBD2 (6 bases). The germline V and J ends were trimmed by 5 bases and 6 bases, with 16 bases remaining between them. CDR3 length equals 14 residues. CDR1 SGHRS and CDR2 YFSETQ come from the germline V gene. The CDR3 protein is CASRGTDPWDTQYF. The DNA read from the CDR3 is TGCGCCAGCAGGGGGACTGACCCGTGGGATACG.

There are many counts of this clone. Other DNA sequences from this sample encode an identical CDR3 as well. The CDR3 reads CASSGQGYYGYTF. The sequenced part of the CDR3 DNA is TGCGCCAGCAGCGGACAGGGCTACTATGGC. This rearrangement joins TRBV5-1 to TRBJ1-2; 8 bases match TRBD1. The read comes to an end 3 residues before the CDR3 does, leaving the germline J gene to fill in the end. Germline loops: CDR1 SGHRS, CDR2 YFSETQ. The ends lost 4 bases at V and 3 bases at J; junction bases unmatched: 2. The CDR3 consists of 13 residues.

This clone was counted ten times or more. The DNA ends 3 residues before the CDR3 does, and the rest of the CDR3 is filled in from the germline J gene. The chain has TRBV7-2 and TRBJ2-3, with D unclear. This CDR3 is 11 amino acids long. Trimming pared 5 bases from V and 7 bases from J, leaving 7 bases between. CDR1 SGHTA and CDR2 FQGNSA come from the germline V gene. The CDR3 sequence is CASSPGNTQYF. CDR3 DNA (partial): TGTGCCAGCAGCCCAGGCAATACG.

In its sample, this clone was seen many times. The CDR3 is cut off 3 residues early in the read; its end comes from the germline J gene. V usage is TRBV12-3 or TRBV12-4 and J usage is TRBJ2-2; the D gene is possibly TRBD1 (5 bases). The CDR3 spans 16 residues. V lost 3 bases and J 2 bases, leaving 13 bases between the germline ends. The CDR3 region is CASSFSAGPNTGELFF. The DNA read from the CDR3 is TGTGCCAGCAGTTTCTCGGCAGGGCCAAACACCGGGGAG.

There are many counts of this clone. The read finishes 3 residues shy of the CDR3 end, and the germline J gene is used to complete it. V and J are TRBV19 and TRBJ1-1; the D gene is possibly TRBD1 (5 bases). Germline CDR1 and CDR2: LNHDA and SQIVND (reference sequence). Trimming removed 6 bases at V and 2 bases at J, with 13 bases between. The CDR3 sequence is 14 residues long. The CDR3 bases that were read are TGTGCCAGTAGCCTGACAGAAACAAACACTGAA. Translating it yields CASSLTETNTE. The CDR3 in its entirety is CASSLTETNTEAFF.

This clone was observed many times. The CDR3 end is not reached by the read, which stops 3 residues before it; the germline J gene fills it in. This chain uses TRBV11-2 with TRBJ2-4, with TRBD1 matching 7 bases. This CDR3 is built from 13 residues. Germline trimming cut 0 bases from V and 9 bases from J; bases unmatched to any gene: 2. In germline, CDR1 is SGHAT, CDR2 FQNNGV. CDR3 sequence reads: CASSLETGAIQYF. The sequenced part of the CDR3 DNA is TGTGCCAGCAGCTTAGAAACAGGGGCCATT.

In this sample, this clone turned up many times. The read falls 3 residues short of the CDR3 end, and the missing part is taken from the germline J gene. The V call is TRBV20-1, the J call TRBJ2-3; TRBD2 matches 10 bases. Germline CDR1 and CDR2: DFQATT and SNEGSKA (reference sequence). The CDR3 covers 15 residues. The CDR3 sequence: CSAPRASGGGETQYF. The part of the CDR3 DNA that was read is TGCAGTGCACCGAGGGCTAGCGGGGGCGGAGAGACG.

In this sample, this clone turned up many times. From the germline J gene comes the end of the CDR3, since the read stops 3 residues before it. This chain uses TRBV4-1 with TRBJ1-4; D is uncertain. The ends were cut back, 0 bases at V and 0 bases at J, with 11 bases in the middle. The germline V gene has CDR1 MGHRA and CDR2 YSYEKL. This CDR3 has 17 amino acids. CDR3 sequence: CASSQEAHLATNEKLFF. The covered CDR3 bases are TGCGCCAGCAGCCAAGAAGCCCATCTCGCAACTAATGAAAAA.

This clone was counted many times. The read falls 3 residues short of the CDR3 end, and the missing part is taken from the germline J gene. The V and J genes are TRBV12-3 or TRBV12-4 and TRBJ1-3, with D tentatively TRBD1 (6 bases). V was trimmed by 3 bases and J by 3 bases, leaving 9 bases between them. The CDR3 sequence is 14 residues long. The CDR3 reads CASSLGAVGNTIYF. CDR3 bases read: TGTGCCAGCAGTTTGGGGGCAGTTGGAAACACC.

Remarks on this clone: Read coverage stops 3 residues before the CDR3 terminus; the germline J gene supplies the remainder. The rearrangement joins TRBV18 to TRBJ1-5; D is possibly TRBD1 (5 bases). The V gene's germline CDR1 is KGHSH and CDR2 LQKENI. V was pared by 4 bases and J by 0 bases, with 13 bases between. The CDR3 runs to 16 residues. The CDR3 DNA, read in part, is TGTGCCAGCTCACGTCAGGGAGTCTATAGCAATCAGCCC. This translates into CASSRQGVYSNQP. The full CDR3 protein is CASSRQGVYSNQPQHF.

This clone appeared many times. The missing CDR3 end, 3 residues past where the read stops, is filled in from the germline J gene. This chain connects TRBV20-1 to TRBJ2-3, with TRBD1 matching over 8 bases. Per germline, CDR1 DFQATT and CDR2 SNEGSKA (reference sequence). The CDR3 spans 13 residues. The CDR3 spells CSASRGRDQPQYF. The sequenced CDR3 bases are TGCAGTGCTAGCAGGGGGCGGGATCAGCCG.